The clone carrying this T cell receptor (beta chain) was found many times. The library was built from around 380 ng RNA with molecular barcoded adaptors for alpha/delta and beta/gamma chains. TCRdb recomputed calls from the reads with MiXCR, one row per CDR3 protein. The sample holds 30,000 to 40,000 distinct CDR3 sequences, over 11% seen once. The data belong to a study of read filtering for tumor transcriptome and immune sequencing. The CDR3 totals 16 residues. The V gene end was trimmed by 6 bases and the J gene end by 4 bases; junction bases not matched to a gene: 11. Germline CDR1 SGHTA, CDR2 FQGNSA.

V is TRBV7-2 and J is TRBJ2-5, with 10 bases that match TRBD1. This TCR was sampled from a donor aged 40 or older with multiple myeloma. The specimen sequenced was a population of CD138-negative cells sorted from bone marrow. CDR3 region: CASSRRPGQGLETQYF. CDR3 nucleotides: TGTGCCAGCAGTCGAAGACCGGGACAGGGGCTAGAGACCCAGTACTTC.